The clone carrying this T cell receptor (beta chain) was seen only a few times. V lost 4 bases and J 3 bases, leaving 16 bases between the germline ends. The V gene's germline CDR1 is ENHRY and CDR2 SYGVKD. The CDR3 consists of 15 residues. Each cDNA molecule carried a unique molecular identifier. MiXCR, applied by TCRdb to the 5' RACE reads, yields one record per CDR3 protein. Of 60,000 or so distinct CDR3 sequences listed, around 8.6% are singletons. This sample stems from a study of early T cells in non-severe SARS-CoV-2 infection. Background on the study: The study sequenced bulk RNA from unsorted whole blood, with chains unpaired.

This specimen was whole blood, taken at baseline. The chain is built from TRBV10-3 and TRBJ2-7; D is perhaps TRBD1 (6 bases). This clonotype originated in an adult who was a healthcare worker with PCR-confirmed SARS-CoV-2 infection or an uninfected control (not recorded which). CDR3 nucleotide sequence: TGTGCCATCAGTGTGGGCCAGGGGCTAGTCTACGAGCAGTACTTC. Protein: CAISVGQGLVYEQYF.